This TCR beta chain was captured in a study of response to subunit inactivated influenza vaccine. Study findings and constraints: Researchers suggested that each seasonal influenza vaccination recruits few new T cells.

V was pared by 0 bases and J by 5 bases, with 1 base of the junction left unmatched. CDR3 length: 15 amino acids. Germline-derived CDR1 and CDR2 are KGHSH and LQKENI. On this clonotype itself: Its specificity is not known.

TCRdb used MiXCR to reprocess the RT-PCR reads, holding one entry per CDR3 protein. The table has under 950,000 distinct CDR3 sequences, 20% to 25% seen once. The rearrangement joins TRBV18 to TRBJ2-2; TRBD1 agrees at 9 bases. The sequence came from a man in his forties or fifties who received an inactivated influenza vaccine. The input for sequencing was PBMCs from blood, taken around 5 days after vaccination. CDR3 nucleotides: TGTGCCAGCTCACCACCGACAGGGGGTACCGGGGAGCTGTTTTTT. The encoded protein is CASSPPTGGTGELFF.